The 23 T cell receptor beta chains given below trace back to one sample, sequenced in a study of shared clonotypes between healthy human individuals. Generated by immunoSEQ multiplex PCR, the TCRdb table keeps only in-frame clones and is missing some. Among approximately 1.4 million clones, 95% to 99% were seen once, and the ten largest hold roughly 0.45%. Sequenced input: naive CD4+ T cells sorted from blood. Documented subset: CD45RA+ positively selected. These receptors originate from a man aged 30-40 years in good health.

The chain joins TRBV29-1 to TRBJ1-5, with 7 bases identical to TRBD1. CDR1 SQVTM and CDR2 ANQGSEA come from the germline V gene. This CDR3 is 13 amino acids long. The V and J ends lost 4 bases and 2 bases, in that order; junction bases with no gene match: 2. The CDR3 spells CSVGTGGNQPQHF. The CDR3 DNA follows: TGCAGCGTTGGAACAGGGGGCAATCAGCCCCAGCATTTT.

This sequence joins TRBV27 and TRBJ1-5; possible D gene TRBD1, 5 bases. The germline V gene encodes CDR1 MNHEY and CDR2 SMNVEV (reference sequence). V lost 6 bases to trimming and J lost 5 bases, with 14 bases between them. The length of the CDR3 is 14 residues. The CDR3 spells CASRPRTPHQPQHF. In DNA, the CDR3 is TGTGCCAGCAGACCAAGGACACCCCATCAGCCCCAGCATTTT.

Only one count was recorded for this clone. The V and J genes are TRBV18 and TRBJ2-1; 10 bases are a match to TRBD2. V dropped 4 bases and J dropped 3; count of bases not matched to a gene: 3. CDR1 and CDR2 from the germline V gene are KGHSH and LQKENI. The CDR3 has 15 amino acids. The CDR3 bases are TGTGCCAGCTCACAAGCGGGAGGGAACTACAATGAGCAGTTCTTC. This translates into CASSQAGGNYNEQFF.

The V gene is TRBV9, the J gene TRBJ2-7; TRBD1 agrees at 7 bases. The CDR3 contains 14 residues. The germline V gene has CDR1 SGDLS and CDR2 YYNGEE. The trim removed 3 bases at V and 2 bases at J, leaving 5 bases unmatched. Here the CDR3 DNA reads TGTGCCAGCAGCGGTACAGGGGTACCCTACGAGCAGTACTTC. Translating gives CASSGTGVPYEQYF.

With regard to this clone: Different DNA sequences within this sample yield the same CDR3. This rearrangement joins TRBV30 to TRBJ1-5; possible D gene TRBD1, 6 bases. The CDR3 contains 13 residues. V was shortened by 0 bases and J by 5 bases, with 8 bases between the two germline ends. Germline CDR1 reads GTSNPN; CDR2 reads SVGIG (reference sequence). The CDR3 loop is CAWSVNRDQPQHF. DNA for the CDR3: TGTGCCTGGAGTGTAAACAGGGATCAGCCCCAGCATTTT.

J is TRBJ1-1 and V is TRBV10-1; no clear D. CDR3 length: 14 amino acids. V lost 6 bases to trimming and J lost 1 base, with 12 bases between them. The V gene's germline CDR1 is WNHNN and CDR2 SYGVQD (reference sequence). Here the CDR3 reads CASSYGDRNTEAFF. CDR3 in DNA: TGCGCCAGCAGCTACGGGGATCGGAACACTGAAGCTTTCTTT.

V usage is TRBV5-1 and J usage is TRBJ2-2; TRBD2 aligns across 9 bases. CDR1 is SGHRS and CDR2 is YFSETQ in the germline V gene. Unmatched junction bases numbered 12, after V lost 3 bases and J lost 6 bases. CDR3 length equals 17 residues. This chain's CDR3 is CASSWGLRRGGPGELFF. The CDR3 nucleotides read TGCGCCAGCAGCTGGGGCTTGCGGCGGGGGGGCCCCGGGGAGCTGTTTTTT. The entire variable domain, with the rest obtained from reference TRBV5-1 and TRBJ2-2, is as follows: KAGVTQTPRYLIKTRGQQVTLSCSPISGHRSVSWYQQTPGQGLQFLFEYFSETQRNKGNFPGRFSGRQFSNSRSEMNVSTLELGDSALYLCASSWGLRRGGPGELFFGEGSRLTVL.

The chain uses TRBV7-8 and TRBJ2-5, with D uncertain. The V gene lost 2 bases and the J gene lost 5 bases, with 12 bases spanning the gap. This CDR3 is built from 14 residues. The germline CDR1 and CDR2 sequences are SGHVS and FQNEAQ. The CDR3 reads CASSLMDSPETQYF. Written as DNA, the CDR3 is TGTGCCAGCAGCTTAATGGATAGTCCCGAGACCCAGTACTTC.

The V call is TRBV4-2, the J call TRBJ2-1, with D tentatively TRBD1 (6 bases). Germline loops: CDR1 LGHNA, CDR2 YNFKEQ. The CDR3 totals 16 residues. V was clipped by 1 base and J by 1 base, with 11 bases between them. The CDR3 sequence: CASSQVGRGSYNEQFF. The CDR3 region has the DNA TGTGCCAGCAGCCAAGTGGGCAGGGGTTCCTACAATGAGCAGTTCTTC.

Worth noting for this clone: Other DNA sequences within the sample encode an identical CDR3. The chain recombines TRBV7-3 with TRBJ2-6; no clear D. Germline V gives CDR1 SGHTA, CDR2 FQGTGA. The CDR3 consists of 14 residues. V was clipped by 2 bases and J by 2 bases, with 4 bases between them. CDR3 bases: TGTGCCAGCAGCTTAGCCCCTGGGGCCAACGTCCTGACTTTC. Its protein product is CASSLAPGANVLTF.

The table lists this clone with a count of one. The chain recombines TRBV5-1 with TRBJ2-4; 9 positions agree with TRBD1. With V trimmed by 2 bases and J by 3 bases, 18 bases remained unmatched. CDR1 and CDR2 (germline): SGHRS, YFSETQ. The CDR3 is made up of 20 amino acids. CDR3: CASSLGLNTGTGSVKNIQYF. Written as DNA, the CDR3 is TGCGCCAGCAGCTTAGGATTAAACACCGGGACAGGGTCGGTCAAAAACATTCAGTACTTC.

J is TRBJ2-3 and V is TRBV4-3; D unclear. Germline V gene sequence: CDR1 LGHNA, CDR2 YSLEER. Deletions cut 0 bases from V and 1 base from J, with 11 bases between. CDR3 length equals 16 residues. This CDR3 is CASSQDLESGTDTQYF. CDR3 nucleotide sequence: TGCGCCAGCAGCCAAGATTTGGAGTCGGGCACAGATACGCAGTATTTT.

V and J are TRBV15 and TRBJ2-7; 7 bases are a match to TRBD2. Trimming cost V 3 bases and J 7 bases; bases outside gene matches: 6. Germline-derived CDR1 and CDR2 are LNHNV and YYDKDF (reference sequence). The CDR3 length is 13 residues. The CDR3 DNA is TGTGCCACCAGCAGGGGGGGGGTTGCGGAGCAGTACTTC. Encoded protein: CATSRGGVAEQYF.

The chain is built from TRBV28 and TRBJ2-5; unclear D gene. CDR1 MDHEN and CDR2 SYDVKM come from the germline V gene. The CDR3 consists of 12 residues. V was cut by 3 bases and J by 7 bases, with 9 bases left in between. Written as DNA, the CDR3 is TGTGCCAGCAGTTTCCGGGCCACGACCCAGTACTTC. Protein sequence: CASSFRATTQYF.

The chain has TRBV6-4 and TRBJ2-2; 8 positions match TRBD1. J lost 5 bases, V lost 6 bases, and 5 bases had no gene match. Germline V lookup: CDR1 MRHNA, CDR2 SNTAGT. The CDR3 totals 14 residues. The CDR3 loop is CASRETGATGELFF. CDR3 nucleotides: TGTGCCAGCAGAGAGACAGGGGCAACCGGGGAGCTGTTTTTT.

This chain links TRBV5-4 with TRBJ2-1, with 9 bases identical to TRBD2. Germline V CDR1 and CDR2: SGHNT, YYREEE (reference sequence). J lost 8 bases, V lost 0 bases, and 9 bases had no gene match. The CDR3 runs to 16 residues. CDR3 nucleotides: TGTGCCAGCAGCTTGGTGGGTAGCGGGAGTTGGCATGAGCAGTTCTTC. Amino acid sequence: CASSLVGSGSWHEQFF.

CDR3 nucleotide sequence: TGTGCCAGCAGTGAGAGGTACCAGGGCAATCAGCCCCAGCATTTT. This codes for CASSERYQGNQPQHF. The chain recombines TRBV2 with TRBJ1-5; D call uncertain. From germline, CDR1 is SNHLY and CDR2 FYNNEI. Trimming removed 3 bases from V and 2 bases from J, with 11 bases in between. This CDR3 is 15 amino acids long.

This rearrangement joins TRBV18 to TRBJ1-1, with 9 bases identical to TRBD1. Trimming removed 1 base from V and 3 bases from J; junction bases left unmatched: 9. CDR3 length: 17 residues. In germline, CDR1 is KGHSH, CDR2 LQKENI. Here the CDR3 reads CASSPLRQGDTYTEAFF. The CDR3 DNA sequence: TGTGCCAGCTCACCACTAAGACAGGGGGATACGTACACTGAAGCTTTCTTT.

The chain joins TRBV7-9 to TRBJ2-1; 9 bases line up with TRBD2. This CDR3 is 14 amino acids long. From germline, CDR1 is SEHNR and CDR2 FQNEAQ (reference sequence). The J segment lost 10 bases and the V segment lost 1 base, leaving 5 bases of the junction unmatched. CDR3 region: CASSLVAGVLEQFF. The DNA for the CDR3 is TGTGCCAGCAGCTTAGTAGCGGGAGTTTTAGAGCAGTTCTTC.

The chain couples TRBV6-5 to TRBJ1-1; tentative D call: TRBD1 (5 bases). The CDR3 loop spans 13 amino acids. Trimming cost V 6 bases and J 4 bases, with 12 bases left between them. Germline CDR1 and CDR2: MNHEY and SVGAGI. The CDR3 spells CASRRQIGTEAFF. CDR3 in DNA: TGTGCCAGCAGGAGACAGATTGGCACTGAAGCTTTCTTT.

J is TRBJ1-2 and V is TRBV29-1; 7 bases line up with TRBD1. Trimming at V came to 4 bases and at J to 5 bases, leaving 10 bases not matched to a gene. The CDR3 totals 14 residues. CDR1 and CDR2 from the germline V gene are SQVTM and ANQGSEA. CDR3 coding DNA: TGCAGCGTTGCCGAGTCTACAGGGGTGTATGGCTACACCTTC. Translating it yields CSVAESTGVYGYTF.

The rearrangement links TRBV18 to TRBJ2-3; the D is unclear. V lost 6 bases, J lost 5 bases, and 6 bases lay in between. Germline CDR1 and CDR2: KGHSH and LQKENI. This CDR3 spans 11 amino acids. The DNA of the CDR3 is TGTGCCAGCTCCAATGAAGATACGCAGTATTTT. Its translation is CASSNEDTQYF.

The genes are TRBV7-9 and TRBJ2-1; no reliable D call. In germline, CDR1 is SEHNR, CDR2 FQNEAQ (reference sequence). CDR3 length equals 11 residues. Trimming cost V 3 bases and J 7 bases, with 4 bases left between them. The CDR3 DNA sequence: TGTGCCAGCAGCTTCGAGAATGAGCAGTTCTTC. This translates into CASSFENEQFF.